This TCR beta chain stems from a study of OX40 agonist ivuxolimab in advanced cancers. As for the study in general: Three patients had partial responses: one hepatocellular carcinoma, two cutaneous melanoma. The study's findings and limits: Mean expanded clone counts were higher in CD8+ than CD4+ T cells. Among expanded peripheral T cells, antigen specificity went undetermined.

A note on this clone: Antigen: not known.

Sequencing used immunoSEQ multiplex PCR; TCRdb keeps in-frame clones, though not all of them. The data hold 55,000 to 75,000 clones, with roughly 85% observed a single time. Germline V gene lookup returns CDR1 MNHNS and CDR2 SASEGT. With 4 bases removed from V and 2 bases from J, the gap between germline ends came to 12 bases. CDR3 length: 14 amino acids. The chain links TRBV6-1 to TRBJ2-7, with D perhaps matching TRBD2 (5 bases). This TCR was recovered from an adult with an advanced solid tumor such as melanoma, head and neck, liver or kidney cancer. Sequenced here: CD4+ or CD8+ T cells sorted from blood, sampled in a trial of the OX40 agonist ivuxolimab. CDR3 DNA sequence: TGTGCCAGCAGTGTACCGGGAATCGCCTACGAGCAGTACTTC. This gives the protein CASSVPGIAYEQYF.